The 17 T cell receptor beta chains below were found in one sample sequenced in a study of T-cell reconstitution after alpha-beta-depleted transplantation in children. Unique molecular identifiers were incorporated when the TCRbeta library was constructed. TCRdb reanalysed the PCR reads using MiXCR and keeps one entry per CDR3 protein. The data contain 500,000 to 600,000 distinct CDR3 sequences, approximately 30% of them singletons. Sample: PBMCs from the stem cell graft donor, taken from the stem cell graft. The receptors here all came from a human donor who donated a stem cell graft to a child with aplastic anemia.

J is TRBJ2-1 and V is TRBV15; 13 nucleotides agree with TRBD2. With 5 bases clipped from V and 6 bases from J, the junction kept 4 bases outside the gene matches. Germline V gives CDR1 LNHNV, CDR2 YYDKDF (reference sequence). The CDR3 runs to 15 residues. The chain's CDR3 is CATSPRTSGSNEQFF. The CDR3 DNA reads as TGTGCCACCAGCCCCCGGACTAGCGGGAGCAATGAGCAGTTCTTC.

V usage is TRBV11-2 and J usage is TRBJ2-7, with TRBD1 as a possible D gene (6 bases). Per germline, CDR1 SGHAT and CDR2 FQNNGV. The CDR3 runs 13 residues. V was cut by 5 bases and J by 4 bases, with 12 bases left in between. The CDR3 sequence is CASSPTGFYEQYV. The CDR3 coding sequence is TGTGCCAGCAGCCCCACAGGGTTTTACGAGCAGTACGTC.

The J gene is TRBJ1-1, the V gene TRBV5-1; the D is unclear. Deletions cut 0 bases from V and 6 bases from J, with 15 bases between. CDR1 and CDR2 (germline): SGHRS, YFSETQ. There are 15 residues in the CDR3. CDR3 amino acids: CASSLDSILGAEAFF. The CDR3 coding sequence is TGCGCCAGCAGCTTGGACTCAATCCTTGGGGCTGAAGCTTTCTTT.

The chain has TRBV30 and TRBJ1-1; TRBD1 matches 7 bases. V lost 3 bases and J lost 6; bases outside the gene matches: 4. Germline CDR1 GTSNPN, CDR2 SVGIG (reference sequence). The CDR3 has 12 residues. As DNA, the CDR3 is TGTGCCTGGAGGACAGGGAGCCCTGAAGCTTTCTTT. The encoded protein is CAWRTGSPEAFF.

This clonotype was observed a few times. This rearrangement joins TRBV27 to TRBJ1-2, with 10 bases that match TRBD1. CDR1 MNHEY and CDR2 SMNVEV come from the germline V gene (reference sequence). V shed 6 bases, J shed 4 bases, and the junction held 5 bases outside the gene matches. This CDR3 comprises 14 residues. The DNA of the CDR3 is TGTGCCAGCAGAGGGACAGGGGTGAGCTATGGCTACACCTTC. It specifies CASRGTGVSYGYTF.

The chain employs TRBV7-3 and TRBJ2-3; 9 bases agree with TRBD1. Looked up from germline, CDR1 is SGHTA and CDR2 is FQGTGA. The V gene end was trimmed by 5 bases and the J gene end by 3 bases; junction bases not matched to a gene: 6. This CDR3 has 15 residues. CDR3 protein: CASSPQTGGTDTQYF. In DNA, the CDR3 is TGTGCCAGCAGCCCCCAGACAGGGGGTACAGATACGCAGTATTTT.

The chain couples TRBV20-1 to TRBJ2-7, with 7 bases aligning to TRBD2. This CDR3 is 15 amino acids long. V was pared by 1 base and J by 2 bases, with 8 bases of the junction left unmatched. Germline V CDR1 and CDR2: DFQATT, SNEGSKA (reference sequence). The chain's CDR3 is CSARGGLPRPYEQYF. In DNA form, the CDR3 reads TGCAGTGCTAGAGGGGGACTACCTCGACCCTACGAGCAGTACTTC.

The CDR3 DNA follows: TGTGCCACCATCGCGGGACTAGCGGGACAAGAGACCCAGTACTTC. Translated, it gives CATIAGLAGQETQYF. This chain links TRBV15 with TRBJ2-5; 13 bases fit TRBD2. V shed 7 bases and J 2 bases; nucleotides not matched to a gene: 4. Per germline, CDR1 LNHNV and CDR2 YYDKDF (reference sequence). The CDR3 runs 15 residues.

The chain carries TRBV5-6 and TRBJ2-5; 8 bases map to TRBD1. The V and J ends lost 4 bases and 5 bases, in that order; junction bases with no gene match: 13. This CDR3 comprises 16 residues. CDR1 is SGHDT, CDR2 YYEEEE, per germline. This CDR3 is CASSPTGQGFGETQYF. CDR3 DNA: TGTGCCAGCAGCCCCACAGGACAGGGTTTTGGGGAGACCCAGTACTTC.

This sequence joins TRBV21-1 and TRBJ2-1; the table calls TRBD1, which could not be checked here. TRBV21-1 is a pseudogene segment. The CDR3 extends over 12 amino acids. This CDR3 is CASTPIEDEQFF. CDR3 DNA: TGTGCCAGCACCCCCATTGAAGATGAGCAGTTCTTC.

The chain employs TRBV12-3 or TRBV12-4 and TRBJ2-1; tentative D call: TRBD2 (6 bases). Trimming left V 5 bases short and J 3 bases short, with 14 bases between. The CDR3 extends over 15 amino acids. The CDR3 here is CASSPTSTGYNEQFF. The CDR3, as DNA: TGTGCCAGCAGTCCGACTAGTACGGGCTACAATGAGCAGTTCTTC.

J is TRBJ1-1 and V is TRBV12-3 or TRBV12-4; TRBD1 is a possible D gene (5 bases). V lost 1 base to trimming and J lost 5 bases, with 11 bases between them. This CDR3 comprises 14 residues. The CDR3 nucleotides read TGTGCCAGCAGTTTAGATGGGGGGAGGACTGAAGCTTTCTTT. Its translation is CASSLDGGRTEAFF.

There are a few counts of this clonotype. CDR3 in DNA: TGTGCCACCAGCAGCCGACCGAGAACTAATGAAAAACTGTTTTTT. Encoded protein: CATSSRPRTNEKLFF. V and J are TRBV15 and TRBJ1-4; D is unclear. Trimming cost V 3 bases and J 1 base, with 9 bases left between them. The germline V gene encodes CDR1 LNHNV and CDR2 YYDKDF (reference sequence). The CDR3 is 15 residues long.

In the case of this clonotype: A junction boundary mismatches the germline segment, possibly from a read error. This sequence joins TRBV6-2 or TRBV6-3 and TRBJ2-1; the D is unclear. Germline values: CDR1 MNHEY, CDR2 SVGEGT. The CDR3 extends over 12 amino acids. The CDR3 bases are TGTGCCAGCGCCACCGCCGACCCCACTCGACACTTC. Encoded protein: CASATADPTRHF.

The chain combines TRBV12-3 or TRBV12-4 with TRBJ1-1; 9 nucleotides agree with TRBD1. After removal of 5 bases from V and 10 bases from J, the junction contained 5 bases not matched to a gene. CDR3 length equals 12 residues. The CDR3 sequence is CASSGPGQGAFF. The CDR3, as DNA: TGTGCCAGCAGTGGGCCGGGACAGGGAGCTTTCTTT.

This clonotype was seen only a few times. CDR3 bases: TGTGCCTGGAGTATGCCTAGCGGGAGCAGATTTATTCAGTACTTC. Translating gives CAWSMPSGSRFIQYF. The rearrangement uses TRBV30 and TRBJ2-4; 10 nucleotides align to TRBD2. Germline loops: CDR1 GTSNPN, CDR2 SVGIG (reference sequence). The CDR3 has 15 amino acids. The ends lost 2 bases at V and 10 bases at J; junction bases unmatched: 11.

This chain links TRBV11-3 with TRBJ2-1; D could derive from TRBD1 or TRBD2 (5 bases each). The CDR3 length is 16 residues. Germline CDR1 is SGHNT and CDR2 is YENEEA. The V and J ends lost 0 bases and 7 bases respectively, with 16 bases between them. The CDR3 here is CASSLEDRGDLNEQFF. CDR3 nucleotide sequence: TGTGCCAGCAGCTTAGAAGATAGAGGGGACCTTAATGAGCAGTTCTTC.